These 23 T cell receptor beta chains share one sample of origin, sequenced in a study of blood T cell repertoires in COVID-19. The table came from immunoSEQ multiplex PCR; TCRdb's copy has only in-frame clones and leaves some out. The data contain approximately 89,000 clones, roughly 80% of them seen just once; the ten biggest clones take up 15% to 20%. The sample taken for sequencing was peripheral blood. The receptor set was obtained from a human donor in a cohort sampled during active COVID-19.

The CDR3, as DNA: TGTGCCAGCAGCTTAGGAGGACTTCTCGCCCACACAGATACGCAGTATTTT. The encoded protein is CASSLGGLLAHTDTQYF. The rearrangement links TRBV7-9 to TRBJ2-3, with a possible D match to TRBD2 (5 bases). V lost 1 base, J lost 2 bases, and 16 bases lay in between. Germline CDR1 SEHNR, CDR2 FQNEAQ (reference sequence). The CDR3 runs 17 residues.

The chain combines TRBV7-2 with TRBJ1-1; D gene uncertain. V was cut by 2 bases and J by 1 base, with 5 bases left in between. The CDR3 extends over 13 amino acids. The germline gives CDR1 SGHTA, CDR2 FQGNSA. CDR3 DNA: TGTGCCAGCAGCTTACACAGGAACACTGAAGCTTTCTTT. As protein: CASSLHRNTEAFF.

This chain joins TRBV29-1 and TRBJ2-7; 8 positions agree with TRBD2. The CDR3 covers 13 residues. Germline-derived CDR1 and CDR2 are SQVTM and ANQGSEA. V dropped 6 bases and J dropped 4; count of bases not matched to a gene: 8. This chain's CDR3 is CSVPTSESYEQYF. CDR3 coding DNA: TGCAGCGTCCCGACTAGCGAGTCATACGAGCAGTACTTC.

V is TRBV6-1 and J is TRBJ2-7; 10 bases line up with TRBD1. From germline, CDR1 is MNHNS and CDR2 SASEGT. The CDR3 consists of 15 residues. Losses at the gene ends were 0 bases for V and 6 bases for J; bases not matched to a gene: 5. CDR3 region: CASSEATGGWTEQYF. The CDR3 coding sequence is TGTGCCAGCAGTGAAGCGACAGGGGGCTGGACCGAGCAGTACTTC.

V gene TRBV5-1 combines with J gene TRBJ2-1; 8 nucleotides agree with TRBD2. This CDR3 has 16 amino acids. J lost 5 bases, V lost 0 bases, and 7 bases had no gene match. Germline V gene data show CDR1 as SGHRS and CDR2 as YFSETQ. CDR3 loop: CASSLGGLGAHNEQFF. As DNA, the CDR3 is TGCGCCAGCAGCTTGGGGGGACTAGGGGCCCACAATGAGCAGTTCTTC.

The rearrangement uses TRBV10-3 and TRBJ2-7; TRBD2 aligns across 7 bases. Germline V gives CDR1 ENHRY, CDR2 SYGVKD. V shed 2 bases, J shed 5 bases, and the junction held 6 bases outside the gene matches. The CDR3 totals 14 residues. For the CDR3, the DNA is TGTGCCATCAGTGAGGCGGGAGAAGAGGACGAGCAGTACTTC. Translating it yields CAISEAGEEDEQYF.

This chain connects TRBV28 to TRBJ1-2; D is perhaps TRBD1 (5 bases). The germline V and J ends were trimmed by 2 bases and 1 base, with 11 bases remaining between them. Germline V CDR1 and CDR2: MDHEN, SYDVKM. The CDR3 totals 15 residues. The CDR3 sequence is CASSLVSQGNYGYTF. The CDR3 DNA is TGTGCCAGCAGTTTAGTGAGCCAGGGTAACTATGGCTACACCTTC.

V usage is TRBV7-2 and J usage is TRBJ2-5, with a possible D match to TRBD2 (5 bases). Germline CDR1 and CDR2: SGHTA and FQGNSA. Trimming left V 5 bases short and J 3 bases short, with 13 bases between. The CDR3 loop spans 14 amino acids. The CDR3 DNA sequence: TGTGCCAGCAGCCCCAGTTCGGGAAAAGAGACCCAGTACTTC. Its protein product is CASSPSSGKETQYF.

The chain employs TRBV5-8 and TRBJ2-6; a possible D gene is TRBD1 (5 bases). The CDR3 consists of 15 residues. In germline, CDR1 is SGHTS, CDR2 YDEGEE. V was clipped by 2 bases and J by 1 base, with 7 bases between them. In DNA, the CDR3 is TGTGCCAGCAGCTTCGCAGGGTCTGGGGCCAACGTCCTGACTTTC. Amino acids: CASSFAGSGANVLTF.

The rearrangement links TRBV6-1 to TRBJ1-2; weak D call: TRBD1 (5 bases). Germline V CDR1 and CDR2: MNHNS, SASEGT. This CDR3 is 13 amino acids long. V was clipped by 1 base and J by 6 bases, with 9 bases between them. As DNA, the CDR3 is TGTGCCAGCAGTGAAGGGGGCTCTCATGGCTACACCTTC. Residues: CASSEGGSHGYTF.

The chain combines TRBV28 with TRBJ1-1; tentative D call: TRBD1 (5 bases). This CDR3 spans 10 amino acids. V lost 8 bases, J lost 10 bases, and 11 bases lay in between. Germline V CDR1 and CDR2: MDHEN, SYDVKM. DNA of the CDR3: TGTGCCAGCGGGGGGGGACGAGCTTTCTTT. It codes for CASGGGRAFF. Full variable domain (rest looked up from reference TRBV28 and TRBJ1-1): DVKVTQSSRYLVKRTGEKVFLECVQDMDHENMFWYRQDPGLGLRLIYFSYDVKMKEKGDIPEGYSVSREKKERFSLILESASTNQTSMYLCASGGGRAFFGQGTRLTVV.

V usage is TRBV5-1 and J usage is TRBJ2-7; 11 bases are shared with TRBD1. The germline V gene encodes CDR1 SGHRS and CDR2 YFSETQ. CDR3 length: 16 amino acids. J was trimmed by 7 bases and V by 0 bases; bases with no gene match: 9. CDR3 region: CASSLGRTGGAGEQYF. For the CDR3, the DNA is TGCGCCAGCAGCTTGGGCAGGACAGGGGGCGCGGGAGAGCAGTACTTC.

The DNA of the CDR3 is TGTGCCAGCAGTTCCTTCCAGACTAGAAGTAATGAGCAGTTCTTC. Its translation: CASSSFQTRSNEQFF. The rearrangement links TRBV27 to TRBJ2-1, with D possibly TRBD2 on 6 matching bases. The germline V and J ends were trimmed by 4 bases and 7 bases, with 17 bases remaining between them. The CDR3 sequence is 15 residues long. Per the germline V gene, CDR1 is MNHEY and CDR2 is SMNVEV (reference sequence).

The genes are TRBV19 and TRBJ2-2; D perhaps matches TRBD2 (5 bases). Per germline, CDR1 LNHDA and CDR2 SQIVND (reference sequence). The V and J ends lost 2 bases and 11 bases respectively, with 21 bases between them. The CDR3 consists of 16 residues. CDR3 bases: TGTGCCAGTAGTATACTTGGACTTTCGAAGAGTTCTGAGCTGTTTTTT. It codes for CASSILGLSKSSELFF.

The V call is TRBV10-2, the J call TRBJ1-5, with D possibly being TRBD1 (6 bases). V lost 3 bases and J 8 bases, leaving 11 bases between the germline ends. Per germline, CDR1 WSHSY and CDR2 SAAADI. This CDR3 is 13 amino acids long. The CDR3 protein is CASSDARGEPQHF. In nucleotides, the CDR3 is TGCGCCAGCAGTGACGCCAGGGGAGAGCCCCAGCATTTT.

The V gene is TRBV29-1, the J gene TRBJ1-1; D may be TRBD1 (6 bases). From germline, CDR1 is SQVTM and CDR2 ANQGSEA. The V and J ends lost 0 bases and 10 bases respectively, with 15 bases between them. The CDR3 runs to 13 residues. The CDR3: CSVEDLRGAVAFF. CDR3 sequence (DNA): TGCAGCGTTGAAGATCTCCGGGGGGCTGTAGCTTTCTTT. The variable domain in full, completed from reference TRBV29-1 and TRBJ1-1, reads SAVISQKPSRDICQRGTSLTIQCQVDSQVTMMFWYRQQPGQSLTLIATANQGSEATYESGFVIDKFPISRPNLTFSTLTVSNMSPEDSSIYLCSVEDLRGAVAFFGQGTRLTVV.

This sequence joins TRBV11-2 and TRBJ2-2; no definite D call. The CDR3 contains 13 residues. Trimming pared 3 bases from V and 1 base from J, leaving 3 bases between. Germline CDR1 SGHAT, CDR2 FQNNGV. The CDR3 loop is CASSFQNTGELFF. DNA for the CDR3: TGTGCCAGCAGCTTCCAGAACACCGGGGAGCTGTTTTTT.

This CDR3 is CASSRTDHANTGELFF. CDR3 DNA: TGTGCCAGCAGCCGAACAGACCACGCGAACACCGGGGAGCTGTTTTTT. The chain couples TRBV4-2 to TRBJ2-2; D unclear. Trimming took 4 bases from V and 0 from J, leaving 12 bases between them. From germline, CDR1 is LGHNA and CDR2 YNFKEQ. The CDR3 sequence is 16 residues long.

The chain carries TRBV27 and TRBJ1-4; D not resolved. The length of the CDR3 is 16 residues. Germline V gene sequence: CDR1 MNHEY, CDR2 SMNVEV (reference sequence). V was shortened by 2 bases and J by 0 bases, with 10 bases between the two germline ends. This CDR3 reads CASSLGDGATNEKLFF. Here the CDR3 DNA reads TGTGCCAGCAGTTTAGGCGACGGAGCAACTAATGAAAAACTGTTTTTT.

This clone was seen only once. The chain carries TRBV4-1 and TRBJ1-2, with D hard to call. CDR1 and CDR2 (germline): MGHRA, YSYEKL. V gave up 0 bases and J gave up 7 bases, with 3 bases separating them. CDR3 size: 11 residues. CDR3 sequence reads: CASSQDLGYTF. DNA of the CDR3: TGCGCCAGCAGCCAAGACCTTGGCTACACCTTC.

The CDR3 sequence is CAIKAGVGGAVYTF. For the CDR3, the DNA is TGTGCCATCAAGGCCGGAGTAGGGGGCGCAGTCTACACCTTC. The gene calls are TRBV10-3 and TRBJ1-2; 7 positions agree with TRBD1. The CDR3 runs to 14 residues. Germline CDR1 is ENHRY and CDR2 is SYGVKD. J lost 10 bases, V lost 7 bases, and 15 bases had no gene match.

This clone was counted between two and nine times. This chain joins TRBV3-1 (or the pseudogene TRBV3-2) and TRBJ2-2; a possible D gene is TRBD2 (5 bases). The length of the CDR3 is 16 residues. Germline lookup yields CDR1 LGHDT and CDR2 YNNKEL (reference sequence). V lost 4 bases to trimming and J lost 6 bases, with 18 bases between them. The chain's CDR3 is CASSPRRGIGPGELFF. Written as DNA, the CDR3 is TGTGCCAGCAGCCCGCGGCGAGGGATCGGCCCCGGGGAGCTGTTTTTT.

The chain has TRBV7-8 and TRBJ2-7, with 7 bases matching TRBD2. The V gene's germline CDR1 is SGHVS and CDR2 FQNEAQ. The CDR3 sequence is 16 residues long. The V gene end was trimmed by 5 bases and the J gene end by 3 bases; junction bases not matched to a gene: 13. This CDR3 reads CASSPRRLAVVYEQYF. CDR3 nucleotides: TGTGCCAGCAGCCCTAGACGGCTAGCGGTAGTCTACGAGCAGTACTTC.